This note documents a single T cell receptor (beta chain) sequence. Antigen: not known. V shed 5 bases and J shed 1 base, with 12 bases lying between them. The CDR3 spans 15 residues. These data belong to a study of vaccination and CD4 T cells after COVID-19. Cultured CD4+ T cells had their DNA profiled by the Oncomine TCR Beta short-read assay. DNA came from CD4+ T cells after culture. TCRdb analysed the PCR reads with MiXCR anew, one entry per CDR3 protein. Of some 14,000 distinct CDR3 sequences listed, 41% are singletons. Regarding the study as a whole: The authors studied relatively few convalescent patients and analyzed no early post-infection timepoints.

Treatment given: approximately 9-day PBMC culture with coronavirus spike peptide pools or control peptides (ViraFEST assay). The sequence was obtained from a human donor who had recovered from COVID-19. The rearrangement links TRBV23-1 to TRBJ1-5; TRBD1 might be the D (6 bases). TRBV23-1 is filed as an ORF, its function uncertain. Sample: CD4+ T cells from blood, cultured in vitro, taken after SARS-CoV-2 vaccination. In DNA form, the CDR3 reads TGCGCCAGCAGTTCCCGGACAGTCAGCAATCAGCCCCAGCATTTT. Translated, it gives CASSSRTVSNQPQHF.